The T cell receptor beta chain under discussion was sequenced for a study of molecular identifiers for immune sequencing clone quantification. It was from around 18,000 to 910,000 sorted cells, with 10%, 30% or 50% RNA, that naive CD8 libraries came. For naive CD8 T cells, sorting used the CD8+CD4-CCR7+CD45RA+ phenotype. This clonotype is classed as medium-sized (0.01 to 0.1%). What it binds is not known. The length of the CDR3 is 11 residues. The V end lost 4 bases, the J end lost 6 bases, and 8 bases lay between the germline ends. Germline V gives CDR1 SQVTM, CDR2 ANQGSEA. TCRdb redid the calling of the PCR reads with MiXCR, one entry per CDR3 protein. The profile covers around 20,000 distinct CDR3 sequences, with roughly 15% appearing a single time and roughly 1% taken by the ten largest. Points from the study as a whole: Among approximately 1 million naive cells, as was reported, spiked Jurkat TCR RNA from one cell was detectable. Naive cells had under 1% of molecules in clones above 20 RNA copies, effectors over 98%.

This chain uses TRBV29-1 with TRBJ2-3; no reliable D call. Sequenced: naive CD8+ T cells from blood, with Jurkat cell RNA spiked in. As for subset: FACS-sorted CD8+CD4-CCR7+CD45RA+ naive T cells. The source of this sequence is a human donor in good health. Some libraries in this study had Jurkat cell RNA spiked in. This CDR3 is CSVVGEDTQYF. The CDR3 DNA reads TGCAGCGTTGTCGGAGAGGATACGCAGTATTTT.